This T cell receptor (beta chain) was profiled in a study of OX40 agonist ivuxolimab in advanced cancers. Regarding the study as a whole: In CD8+ T cells, expanded clones were on average more numerous than in CD4+.

On this clone: Its antigen is not identified.

Using immunoSEQ multiplex PCR, the repertoire was profiled, and TCRdb retains in-frame clones only, with some absent. This table holds more than 85,000 clones, approximately 83% found once. Germline CDR1 reads SGHNT; CDR2 reads YYREEE (reference sequence). The CDR3 length is 14 residues. The V end was cut by 4 bases, the J end by 2 bases, with 12 bases between. V is TRBV5-4 and J is TRBJ1-2; unclear D gene. This material consisted of CD4+ or CD8+ T cells sorted from blood, taken in a trial of the OX40 agonist ivuxolimab. The clonotype comes from an adult with an advanced solid tumor such as melanoma, head and neck, liver or kidney cancer. The CDR3 sequence: CASSPGGRNYGYTF. CDR3 sequence (DNA): TGTGCCAGCAGCCCCGGCGGACGGAACTATGGCTACACCTTC.